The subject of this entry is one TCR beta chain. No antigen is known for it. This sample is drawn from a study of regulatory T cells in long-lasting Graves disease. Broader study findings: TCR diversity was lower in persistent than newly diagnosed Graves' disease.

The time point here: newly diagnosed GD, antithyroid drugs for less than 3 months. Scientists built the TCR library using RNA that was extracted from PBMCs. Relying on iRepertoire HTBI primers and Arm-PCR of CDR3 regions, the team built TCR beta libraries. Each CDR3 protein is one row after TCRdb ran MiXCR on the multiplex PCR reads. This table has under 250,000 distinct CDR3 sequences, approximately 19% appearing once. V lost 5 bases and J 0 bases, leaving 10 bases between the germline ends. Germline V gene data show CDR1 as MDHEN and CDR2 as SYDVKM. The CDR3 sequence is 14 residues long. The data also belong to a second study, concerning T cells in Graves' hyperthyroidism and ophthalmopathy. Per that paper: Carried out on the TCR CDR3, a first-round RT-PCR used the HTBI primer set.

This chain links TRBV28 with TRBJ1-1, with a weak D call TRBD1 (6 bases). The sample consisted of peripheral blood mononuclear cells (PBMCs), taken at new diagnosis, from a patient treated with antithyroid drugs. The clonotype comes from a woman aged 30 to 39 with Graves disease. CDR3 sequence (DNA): TGTGCCAGCAGTACAGGGTTGTTGAACACTGAAGCTTTCTTT. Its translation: CASSTGLLNTEAFF.